This paragraph reports one T cell receptor beta chain. The sample originates from a study of blood T cell repertoires in COVID-19. About the study: The United States, Italy and Spain supplied acute and convalescent COVID-19 samples.

Repertoires were generated with immunoSEQ multiplex PCR, while TCRdb's copy carries only in-frame clones and drops some. The sample lists a few hundred thousand clones, around 89% occurring once. Trimming cost V 4 bases and J 3 bases, with 18 bases left between them. Germline-derived CDR1 and CDR2 are LNHDA and SQIVND (reference sequence). This CDR3 region has 16 residues. This chain links TRBV19 with TRBJ1-2, with D perhaps TRBD1 (6 bases). The receptor comes from a middle-aged woman with acute COVID-19. Source material: PBMCs or T cells enriched from blood (not recorded which). The CDR3 nucleotides are TGTGCCAGTAGTAAATCCGACAGGCACCGTTACTATGGCTACACCTTC. Amino acid sequence: CASSKSDRHRYYGYTF.